These 31 T cell receptor beta chains were sequenced from one sample in a study of blood T cells in healthy people across ages. PCR was performed a second time for about 6 to 12 cycles using a sample-barcoded 5' primer and a J-beta primer mix. Each CDR3 protein is one row after TCRdb ran MiXCR on the 5' RACE reads. The data contain about 1.4 million distinct CDR3 sequences, 59% of them singletons. The sequenced sample consisted of blood. The origin of the receptors is a man between 18 and 35 years old in good health.

This chain links TRBV29-1 with TRBJ2-1, with 10 bases that match TRBD2. The CDR3 covers 16 residues. V shed 5 bases and J 7 bases; nucleotides not matched to a gene: 14. Germline CDR1 and CDR2: SQVTM and ANQGSEA. CDR3 coding DNA: TGCAGCGTTTGTTTACCGAGCGGGAGGGCCAGGAATGAGCAGTTCTTC. Translation gives CSVCLPSGRARNEQFF.

The chain employs TRBV20-1 and TRBJ2-3; D may be TRBD2 (6 bases). The CDR3 runs to 16 residues. CDR1 and CDR2 from the germline V gene are DFQATT and SNEGSKA (reference sequence). Trimming removed 3 bases from V and 2 bases from J, with 18 bases in between. Here the CDR3 DNA reads TGCAGTGCTAGGGGGGACCTAGCGTATACCACAGATACGCAGTATTTT. This codes for CSARGDLAYTTDTQYF.

CDR3 DNA sequence: TGCGCCAGCAGCCCCGATTGGCCCTCTTGGGAGCAGTACTTC. As protein: CASSPDWPSWEQYF. V is TRBV4-3 and J is TRBJ2-7, with D hard to call. CDR3 size: 14 residues. Germline CDR1 and CDR2: LGHNA and YSLEER. V was cut by 4 bases and J by 7 bases, with 17 bases left in between.

This chain connects TRBV7-9 to TRBJ1-1; TRBD1 matches at 9 bases. The germline V gene has CDR1 SEHNR and CDR2 FQNEAQ (reference sequence). The CDR3 spans 15 residues. The junction had 11 bases not matched to a gene; V was cut back by 4 bases and J by 8 bases. As DNA, the CDR3 is TGTGCCAGCAGCTCCACTCACCGGGACAGGGAAGAAGCTTTCTTT. It translates to CASSSTHRDREEAFF.

The chain uses TRBV14 and TRBJ2-1; D unclear. Germline V gene sequence: CDR1 SGHDN, CDR2 FVKESK. V lost 3 bases and J 9 bases, leaving 15 bases between the germline ends. The CDR3 loop spans 14 amino acids. CDR3 nucleotides: TGTGCCAGCAGCCACGGCATCGCAATCGGTGAGCAGTTCTTC. It yields the protein CASSHGIAIGEQFF.

The chain joins TRBV6-5 to TRBJ1-6; no clear D. Germline V lookup: CDR1 MNHEY, CDR2 SVGAGI. The CDR3 runs 10 residues. The V and J ends lost 6 bases and 8 bases respectively, with 2 bases between them. This CDR3 is CASSYSPLHF. The CDR3 nucleotides are TGTGCCAGCAGCTATTCACCCCTCCACTTT.

Ten or more counts support this clonotype. The rearrangement joins TRBV7-9 to TRBJ2-7; no clear D gene. Germline CDR1 and CDR2: SEHNR and FQNEAQ (reference sequence). This CDR3 comprises 12 residues. Trimming shortened V by 1 base and J by 2 bases, and 3 bases separated the two germline ends. CDR3 residues: CASSLGAYEQYF. As DNA, the CDR3 is TGTGCCAGCAGCTTAGGAGCCTACGAGCAGTACTTC.

V usage is TRBV6-2 or TRBV6-3 and J usage is TRBJ2-6; D is unresolved. V was pared by 0 bases and J by 0 bases, with 9 bases between. Germline assignment: CDR1 MNHEY and CDR2 SVGEGT. CDR3 size: 17 residues. CDR3 bases: TGTGCCAGCAGTTACTCCAGGATCCGCTCTGGGGCCAACGTCCTGACTTTC. Translating gives CASSYSRIRSGANVLTF.

CDR3 DNA sequence: TGCAGTGCTAGCCTTCTAAAAGATACGCAGTATTTT. It encodes CSASLLKDTQYF. The V call is TRBV20-1, the J call TRBJ2-3; no clear D. Germline V CDR1 and CDR2: DFQATT, SNEGSKA (reference sequence). The CDR3 has 12 amino acids. The V gene lost 3 bases and the J gene lost 5 bases, with 9 bases spanning the gap.

The chain recombines TRBV4-1 with TRBJ1-5, with D perhaps matching TRBD1 (6 bases). This CDR3 comprises 14 residues. Germline V gives CDR1 MGHRA, CDR2 YSYEKL. Trimming cost V 4 bases and J 3 bases, with 10 bases left between them. The CDR3 sequence is CASSRRGTNQPQHF. In nucleotides, the CDR3 is TGCGCCAGCAGCCGGAGGGGGACCAATCAGCCCCAGCATTTT.

This rearrangement joins TRBV5-4 to TRBJ2-3; the D is unclear. V was clipped by 0 bases and J by 10 bases, with 15 bases between them. The germline gives CDR1 SGHNT, CDR2 YYREEE (reference sequence). The CDR3 spans 14 residues. The CDR3 protein is CASSLEGPARAQYF. The CDR3, as DNA: TGTGCCAGCAGCTTGGAGGGTCCGGCCCGGGCGCAGTATTTT.

This chain joins TRBV10-3 and TRBJ2-4, with D possibly TRBD1 on 5 matching bases. Germline V gene data show CDR1 as ENHRY and CDR2 as SYGVKD. CDR3 size: 19 residues. V dropped 11 bases and J dropped 1 base, with 30 bases sitting between them. The DNA for the CDR3 is TGTGCCCCTAATGAAAGAGCGCCTACTCCTAAGGGGGCCAAAAACATTCAGTACTTC. Encoded protein: CAPNERAPTPKGAKNIQYF.

Only one count was recorded for this clonotype. The chain links TRBV5-4 to TRBJ1-1; 9 bases agree with TRBD1. V trimming: 4 bases; J trimming: 3 bases; junction bases outside the gene matches: 7. The CDR3 is 15 amino acids. Germline V gives CDR1 SGHNT, CDR2 YYREEE (reference sequence). The CDR3 DNA follows: TGTGCCAGCAGCCCAAAGGACAGGGGTTACACTGAAGCTTTCTTT. Protein product: CASSPKDRGYTEAFF.

The gene calls are TRBV7-2 and TRBJ2-2; 7 bases match TRBD2. Losses at the gene ends were 5 bases for V and 0 bases for J; bases not matched to a gene: 9. CDR1 is SGHTA and CDR2 is FQGNSA in the germline V gene. This CDR3 is 17 amino acids long. The CDR3 DNA is TGTGCCAGCAGCCTGTCAGCGGGGTCATCGAACACCGGGGAGCTGTTTTTT. This encodes CASSLSAGSSNTGELFF.

For this clonotype: The junction shows a germline mismatch at one end, possibly a read error. The CDR3 DNA is TGCGCCAGCAGCCCGGAAGGGTCTGGGGCCAACGTCCTGAATTTC. This translates into CASSPEGSGANVLNF. This rearrangement joins TRBV5-1 to TRBJ2-6; a weak D match, TRBD1 (5 bases). The CDR3 is 15 residues long. Germline loops: CDR1 SGHRS, CDR2 YFSETQ.

This clonotype was seen only a few times. V and J are TRBV5-1 and TRBJ2-1; TRBD1 agrees at 9 bases. Germline V gene lookup returns CDR1 SGHRS and CDR2 YFSETQ. This CDR3 has 15 residues. The ends lost 5 bases at V and 5 bases at J; junction bases unmatched: 8. The CDR3 DNA follows: TGCGCCAGCAGGCACCCCGGGACAGGGAACAATGAGCAGTTCTTC. Translating gives CASRHPGTGNNEQFF.

The chain uses TRBV6-6 and TRBJ2-5, with TRBD1 matching 8 bases. J was trimmed by 4 bases and V by 4 bases; bases with no gene match: 8. The germline gives CDR1 MNHNY, CDR2 SVGAGI (reference sequence). This CDR3 contains 15 residues. The CDR3 here is CASSSAPGGGETQYF. The CDR3, as DNA: TGTGCCAGCAGTTCGGCCCCAGGGGGCGGAGAGACCCAGTACTTC.

This clonotype was seen once. The V gene is TRBV5-1, the J gene TRBJ1-1; 7 bases line up with TRBD1. The CDR3 consists of 17 residues. Germline lookup yields CDR1 SGHRS and CDR2 YFSETQ. Trimming removed 0 bases from V and 0 bases from J; junction bases left unmatched: 8. This CDR3 reads CASSLEGTAGMNTEAFF. CDR3 sequence (DNA): TGCGCCAGCAGCTTGGAGGGGACAGCTGGCATGAACACTGAAGCTTTCTTT.

This clonotype occurred once. The chain is built from TRBV10-3 and TRBJ1-5; TRBD1 matches 7 bases. Looked up from germline, CDR1 is ENHRY and CDR2 is SYGVKD. The CDR3 loop spans 13 amino acids. The J segment lost 3 bases and the V segment lost 6 bases, leaving 2 bases of the junction unmatched. The CDR3 DNA sequence: TGTGCCATCAGGGACAGGCCCAATCAGCCCCAGCATTTT. This codes for CAIRDRPNQPQHF.

The chain carries TRBV5-1 and TRBJ2-2; 9 positions match TRBD1. Trimming took 0 bases from V and 6 from J; bases not matched to a gene: 12. The CDR3 has 18 residues. Germline CDR1 reads SGHRS; CDR2 reads YFSETQ. The CDR3 loop is CASSLALTGTGFPGELFF. CDR3 nucleotides: TGCGCCAGCAGCTTGGCACTTACCGGGACAGGGTTCCCCGGGGAGCTGTTTTTT.

The rearrangement links TRBV28 to TRBJ2-5; no definite D call. Germline assignment: CDR1 MDHEN and CDR2 SYDVKM. The CDR3 contains 8 residues. The V end was cut by 7 bases, the J end by 7 bases, with 1 base between. CDR3 DNA sequence: TGTGCCAGCATGACCCAGTACTTC. Translating gives CASMTQYF.

The chain uses TRBV7-9 and TRBJ2-7, with 7 bases fitting TRBD2. The V and J ends lost 6 bases and 2 bases, in that order; junction bases with no gene match: 10. CDR1 is SEHNR, CDR2 FQNEAQ, per germline (reference sequence). This CDR3 is built from 15 residues. The CDR3 DNA sequence: TGTGCCAGCAGTCCCAGCGGGGTGGGGGCCTACGAGCAGTACTTC. Encoded protein: CASSPSGVGAYEQYF. Full variable domain (missing parts from reference TRBV7-9 and TRBJ2-7): DTGVSQNPRHKITKRGQNVTFRCDPISEHNRLYWYRQTLGQGPEFLTYFQNEAQLEKSRLLSDRFSAERPKGSFSTLEIQRTEQGDSAMYLCASSPSGVGAYEQYFGPGTRLTVT.

The chain uses TRBV3-1 and TRBJ2-4, with D perhaps TRBD2 (5 bases). This CDR3 spans 14 amino acids. Between the trimmed V and J ends, which lost 3 bases and 7 bases, there was a span of 13 bases. Germline V gives CDR1 LGHDT, CDR2 YNNKEL (reference sequence). Here the CDR3 reads CASSQEVMGNIQYF. The DNA for the CDR3 is TGTGCCAGCAGCCAGGAGGTTATGGGGAACATTCAGTACTTC.

The chain combines TRBV15 with TRBJ2-5, with TRBD2 as a possible D gene (5 bases). V was trimmed by 0 bases and J by 1 base, leaving 9 bases between them. Germline V gene sequence: CDR1 LNHNV, CDR2 YYDKDF (reference sequence). This CDR3 is built from 15 residues. The DNA of the CDR3 is TGTGCCACCAGCAGAGATAAACTAGTCCAAGAGACCCAGTACTTC. Protein: CATSRDKLVQETQYF.

This clonotype was seen many times. The chain combines TRBV20-1 with TRBJ2-1, with 7 bases fitting TRBD2. The trim removed 7 bases at V and 5 bases at J, leaving 11 bases unmatched. Germline V CDR1 and CDR2: DFQATT, SNEGSKA (reference sequence). The CDR3 sequence is 14 residues long. The CDR3 is CSGFRRELNNEQFF. CDR3 nucleotide sequence: TGCAGTGGGTTCCGGCGGGAGCTCAACAATGAGCAGTTCTTC.

The rearrangement joins TRBV7-6 to TRBJ2-6, with 8 bases that match TRBD2. V lost 2 bases, J lost 3 bases, and 6 bases stayed unmatched. CDR3 length equals 17 residues. From germline, CDR1 is SGHVS and CDR2 FNYEAQ. CDR3 DNA sequence: TGTGCCAGCAGCTTATTTTTTAGCGGGGATGGGGCCAACGTCCTGACTTTC. Translation gives CASSLFFSGDGANVLTF.

The chain joins TRBV7-2 to TRBJ1-2; 8 nucleotides line up with TRBD1. Germline V CDR1 and CDR2: SGHTA, FQGNSA. Trimming cost V 4 bases and J 5 bases; bases outside gene matches: 6. This CDR3 has 14 amino acids. The CDR3 spells CASSSTGQAYGYTF. The DNA of the CDR3 is TGTGCCAGCAGCTCGACGGGACAGGCGTATGGCTACACCTTC. Together with reference TRBV7-2 and TRBJ1-2, the CDR3 gives the full variable domain: GAGVSQSPSNKVTEKGKDVELRCDPISGHTALYWYRQSLGQGLEFLIYFQGNSAPDKSGLPSDRFSAERTGGSVSTLTIQRTQQEDSAVYLCASSSTGQAYGYTFGSGTRLTVV.

V gene TRBV2 combines with J gene TRBJ1-1; TRBD1 matches at 7 bases. V dropped 3 bases and J dropped 4; count of bases not matched to a gene: 11. CDR3 length equals 16 residues. Germline loops: CDR1 SNHLY, CDR2 FYNNEI. The CDR3 protein is CASSDLVLQGSTEAFF. CDR3 DNA: TGTGCCAGCAGTGACTTGGTTTTACAGGGGTCCACTGAAGCTTTCTTT.

The genes are TRBV21-1 and TRBJ2-2. TRBV21-1 has pseudogene status. The length of the CDR3 is 17 residues. This CDR3 reads CASSIRYVTSNTGELFF. In nucleotides, the CDR3 is TGTGCCAGCAGCATTCGATACGTAACTTCGAACACCGGGGAGCTGTTTTTT.

The CDR3 is CASSQVGTVSYEQYF. DNA for the CDR3: TGTGCCAGCAGCCAAGTCGGGACAGTTTCCTACGAGCAGTACTTC. The chain combines TRBV3-1 with TRBJ2-7; 7 bases fit TRBD1. The CDR3 length is 15 residues. Germline V gene lookup returns CDR1 LGHDT and CDR2 YNNKEL (reference sequence). V gave up 1 base and J gave up 1 base; unmatched junction bases: 4.

V and J are TRBV15 and TRBJ2-1; the match to TRBD2 covers 13 bases. The CDR3 runs 16 residues. The ends lost 5 bases at V and 7 bases at J; junction bases unmatched: 8. Germline V gene sequence: CDR1 LNHNV, CDR2 YYDKDF (reference sequence). The CDR3 coding sequence is TGTGCCACCAGCGGGGGACTAGCGGGGTCTTGGAATGAGCAGTTCTTC. Amino acid sequence: CATSGGLAGSWNEQFF.